The sequence of this TCR beta chain was determined in a study of shared clonotypes between healthy human individuals. Study-wide context: Each donor contributed plates that comprised three CD4 naive, three CD4 memory, two CD8 naive and one CD8 memory. Whole-study findings and limits: Non-shared clonotypes had lower generation probabilities than those shared by all four donors.

Concerning this clone: Its specificity is not known.

Researchers ran the assay at a deep level. Tens of thousands of T cell genomes (approximately 0.2 ug DNA) went into each sorted-subset replicate. Sequencing used immunoSEQ multiplex PCR; TCRdb keeps in-frame clones, though not all of them. The sample contains millions of clones, about 95% of which appear only once. Sequencing input: naive CD4+ T cells sorted from blood. The sample's subset: CD45RA+ positively selected. The sequence came from a man younger than 35 in good health.

DNA of the CDR3: TGTGCCTGGGTCGACAGTTACTATGGCTACACCTTC. Its protein product is CAWVDSYYGYTF. The chain combines TRBV30 with TRBJ1-2, with D possibly matching TRBD1 (5 bases). Trimming pared 5 bases from V and 3 bases from J, leaving 10 bases between. This CDR3 spans 12 amino acids. CDR1 is GTSNPN and CDR2 is SVGIG in the germline V gene (reference sequence). Full variable domain (rest looked up from reference TRBV30 and TRBJ1-2): SQTIHQWPATLVQPVGSPLSLECTVEGTSNPNLYWYRQAAGRGLQLLFYSVGIGQISSEVPQNLSASRPQDRQFILSSKKLLLSDSGFYLCAWVDSYYGYTFGSGTRLTVV.